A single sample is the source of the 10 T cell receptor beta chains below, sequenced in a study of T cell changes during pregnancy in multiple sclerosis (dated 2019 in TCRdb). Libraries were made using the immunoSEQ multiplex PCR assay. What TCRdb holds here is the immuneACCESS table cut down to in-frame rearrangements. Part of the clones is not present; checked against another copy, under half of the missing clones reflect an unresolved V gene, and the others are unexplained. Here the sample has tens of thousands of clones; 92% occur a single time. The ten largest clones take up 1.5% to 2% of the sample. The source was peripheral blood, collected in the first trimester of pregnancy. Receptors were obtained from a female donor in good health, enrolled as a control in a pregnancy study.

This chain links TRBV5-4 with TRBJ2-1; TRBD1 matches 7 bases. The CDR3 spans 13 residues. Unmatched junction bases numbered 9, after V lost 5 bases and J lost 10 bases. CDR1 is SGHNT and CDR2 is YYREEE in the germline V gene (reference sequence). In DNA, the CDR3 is TGTGCCAGCAGTTGGACAGGCGGAGAGGAGCAGTTCTTC. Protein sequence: CASSWTGGEEQFF.

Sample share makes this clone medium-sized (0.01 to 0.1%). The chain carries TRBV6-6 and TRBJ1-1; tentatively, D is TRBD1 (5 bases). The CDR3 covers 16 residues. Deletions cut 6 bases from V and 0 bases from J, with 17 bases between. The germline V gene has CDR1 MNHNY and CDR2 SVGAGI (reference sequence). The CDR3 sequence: CASSPIDRTLNTEAFF. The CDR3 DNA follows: TGTGCCAGCAGCCCTATTGACAGAACCTTGAACACTGAAGCTTTCTTT.

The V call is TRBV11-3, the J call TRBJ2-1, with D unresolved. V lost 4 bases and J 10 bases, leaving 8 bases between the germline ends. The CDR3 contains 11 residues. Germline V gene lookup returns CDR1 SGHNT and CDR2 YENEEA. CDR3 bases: TGTGCCAGCAGCTCTAAACCCGAGCAGTTCTTC. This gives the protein CASSSKPEQFF.

For the CDR3, the DNA is TGTGCCAGCAGTTCCACAGGGGGCTCTCCCGATGGCTACACCTTC. Encoded protein: CASSSTGGSPDGYTF. The chain is built from TRBV28 and TRBJ1-2, with 9 nucleotides matching TRBD1. Per germline, CDR1 MDHEN and CDR2 SYDVKM. V shed 4 bases and J 6 bases; nucleotides not matched to a gene: 9. This CDR3 spans 15 amino acids.

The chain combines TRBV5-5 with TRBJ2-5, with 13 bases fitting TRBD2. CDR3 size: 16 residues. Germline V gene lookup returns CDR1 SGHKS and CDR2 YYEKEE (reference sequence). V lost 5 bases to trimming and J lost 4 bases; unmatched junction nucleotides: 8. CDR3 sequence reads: CASRDSTSGRRETQYF. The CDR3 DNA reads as TGTGCCAGCAGGGATTCGACTAGCGGGAGGAGAGAGACCCAGTACTTC.

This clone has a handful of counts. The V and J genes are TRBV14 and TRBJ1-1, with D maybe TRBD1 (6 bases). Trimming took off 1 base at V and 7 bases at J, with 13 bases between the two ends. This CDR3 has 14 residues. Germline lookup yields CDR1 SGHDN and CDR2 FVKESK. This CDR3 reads CASSQVGGGGEAFF. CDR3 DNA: TGTGCCAGCAGCCAAGTTGGCGGGGGCGGTGAAGCTTTCTTT.

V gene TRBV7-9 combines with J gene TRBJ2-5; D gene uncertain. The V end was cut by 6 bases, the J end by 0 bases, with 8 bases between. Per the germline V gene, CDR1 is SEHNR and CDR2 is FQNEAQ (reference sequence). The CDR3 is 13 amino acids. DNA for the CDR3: TGTGCCAGCAGTCCTCAGGACCAAGAGACCCAGTACTTC. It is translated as CASSPQDQETQYF.

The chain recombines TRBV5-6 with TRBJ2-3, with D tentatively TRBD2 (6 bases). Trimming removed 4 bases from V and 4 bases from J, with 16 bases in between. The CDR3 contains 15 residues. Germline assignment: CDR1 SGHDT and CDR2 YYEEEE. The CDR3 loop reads CASSHGGEEADTQYF. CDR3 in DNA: TGTGCCAGCAGCCACGGGGGAGAGGAGGCAGATACGCAGTATTTT. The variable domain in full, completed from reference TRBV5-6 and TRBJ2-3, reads DAGVTQSPTHLIKTRGQQVTLRCSPKSGHDTVSWYQQALGQGPQFIFQYYEEEERQRGNFPDRFSGHQFPNYSSELNVNALLLGDSALYLCASSHGGEEADTQYFGPGTRLTVL.

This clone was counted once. The CDR3 is CASSISLQGAQETQYF. In DNA form, the CDR3 reads TGTGCCAGTAGTATAAGTTTACAAGGGGCCCAAGAGACCCAGTACTTC. The rearrangement links TRBV19 to TRBJ2-5, with D possibly being TRBD1 (5 bases). The CDR3 sequence is 16 residues long. Deletions cut 2 bases from V and 1 base from J, with 14 bases between. Germline CDR1 and CDR2: LNHDA and SQIVND (reference sequence).

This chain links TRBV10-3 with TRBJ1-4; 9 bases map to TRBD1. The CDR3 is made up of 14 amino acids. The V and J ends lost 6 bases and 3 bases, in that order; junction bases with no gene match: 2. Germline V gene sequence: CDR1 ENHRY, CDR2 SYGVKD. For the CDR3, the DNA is TGTGCCATCAGAGGGACAGGGTCTAATGAAAAACTGTTTTTT. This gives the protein CAIRGTGSNEKLFF.